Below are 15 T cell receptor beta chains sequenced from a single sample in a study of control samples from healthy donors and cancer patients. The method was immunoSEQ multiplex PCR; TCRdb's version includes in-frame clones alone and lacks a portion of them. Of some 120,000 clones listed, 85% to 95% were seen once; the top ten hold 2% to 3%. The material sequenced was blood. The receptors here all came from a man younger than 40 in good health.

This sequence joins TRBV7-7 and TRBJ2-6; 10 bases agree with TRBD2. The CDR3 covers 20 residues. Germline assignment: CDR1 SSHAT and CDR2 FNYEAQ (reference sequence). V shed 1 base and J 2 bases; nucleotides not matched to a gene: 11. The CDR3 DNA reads TGTGCCAGCAGCTTAGGTGGGACCCCACTAGCGGGGCCTGGGGCCAACGTCCTGACTTTC. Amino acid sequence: CASSLGGTPLAGPGANVLTF.

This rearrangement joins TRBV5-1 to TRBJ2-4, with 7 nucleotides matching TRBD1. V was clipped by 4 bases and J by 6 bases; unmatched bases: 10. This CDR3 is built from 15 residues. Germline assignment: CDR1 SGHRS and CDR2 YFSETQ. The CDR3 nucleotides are TGCGCCAGCAGCCGCTTAACAGGGGCTGGAAACATTCAGTACTTC. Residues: CASSRLTGAGNIQYF. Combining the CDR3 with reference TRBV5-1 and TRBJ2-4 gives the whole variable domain KAGVTQTPRYLIKTRGQQVTLSCSPISGHRSVSWYQQTPGQGLQFLFEYFSETQRNKGNFPGRFSGRQFSNSRSEMNVSTLELGDSALYLCASSRLTGAGNIQYFGAGTRLSVL.

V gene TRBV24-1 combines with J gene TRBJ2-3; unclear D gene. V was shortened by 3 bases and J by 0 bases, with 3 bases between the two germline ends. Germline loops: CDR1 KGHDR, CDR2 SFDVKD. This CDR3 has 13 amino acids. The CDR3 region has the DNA TGTGCCACCAGTGATCCTAGCACAGATACGCAGTATTTT. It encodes CATSDPSTDTQYF.

This CDR3 is CASSLVAASNQPQHF. The CDR3 bases are TGTGCCAGCAGCTTAGTGGCAGCGAGCAATCAGCCCCAGCATTTT. The rearrangement uses TRBV7-2 and TRBJ1-5; D is unresolved. The CDR3 consists of 15 residues. V dropped 1 base and J dropped 1 base, with 8 bases sitting between them. Germline CDR1 reads SGHTA; CDR2 reads FQGNSA.

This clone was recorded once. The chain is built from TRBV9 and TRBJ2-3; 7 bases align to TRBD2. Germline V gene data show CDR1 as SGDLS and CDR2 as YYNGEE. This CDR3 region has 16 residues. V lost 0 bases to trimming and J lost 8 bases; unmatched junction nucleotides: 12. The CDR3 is CASSVAGTTFMSTQYF. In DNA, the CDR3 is TGTGCCAGCAGCGTAGCAGGGACTACGTTCATGAGTACGCAGTATTTT. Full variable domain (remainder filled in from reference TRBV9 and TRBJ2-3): DSGVTQTPKHLITATGQRVTLRCSPRSGDLSVYWYQQSLDQGLQFLIQYYNGEERAKGNILERFSAQQFPDLHSELNLSSLELGDSALYFCASSVAGTTFMSTQYFGPGTRLTVL.

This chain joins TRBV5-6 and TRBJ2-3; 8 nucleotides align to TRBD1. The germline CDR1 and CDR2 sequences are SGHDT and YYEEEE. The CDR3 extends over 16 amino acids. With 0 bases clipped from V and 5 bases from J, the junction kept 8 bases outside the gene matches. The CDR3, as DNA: TGTGCCAGCAGCTTGGAGCCAGGGGGCGAGGGAGATACGCAGTATTTT. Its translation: CASSLEPGGEGDTQYF.

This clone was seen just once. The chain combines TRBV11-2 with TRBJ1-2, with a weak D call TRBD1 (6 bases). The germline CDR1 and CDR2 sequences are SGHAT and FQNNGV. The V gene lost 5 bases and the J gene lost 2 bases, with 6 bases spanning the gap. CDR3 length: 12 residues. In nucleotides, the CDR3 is TGTGCCAGCAGCAGGGGGAACTATGGCTACACCTTC. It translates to CASSRGNYGYTF.

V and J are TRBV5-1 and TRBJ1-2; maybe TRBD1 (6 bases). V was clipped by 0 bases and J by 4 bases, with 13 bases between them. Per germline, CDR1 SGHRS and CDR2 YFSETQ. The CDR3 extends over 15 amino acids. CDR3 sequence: CASSLGAGVFYGYTF. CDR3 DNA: TGCGCCAGCAGCTTGGGGGCAGGGGTCTTCTATGGCTACACCTTC.

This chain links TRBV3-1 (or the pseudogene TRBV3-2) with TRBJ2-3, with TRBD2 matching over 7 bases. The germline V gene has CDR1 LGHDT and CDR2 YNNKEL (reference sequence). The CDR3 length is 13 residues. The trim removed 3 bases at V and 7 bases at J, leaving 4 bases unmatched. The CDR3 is CASSQSGGHTQYF. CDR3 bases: TGTGCCAGCAGCCAGTCGGGGGGTCATACGCAGTATTTT.

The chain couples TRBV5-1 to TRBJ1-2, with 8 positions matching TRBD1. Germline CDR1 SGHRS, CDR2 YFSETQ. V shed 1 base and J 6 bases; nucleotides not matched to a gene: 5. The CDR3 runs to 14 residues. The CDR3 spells CASSLKPGGDGYTF. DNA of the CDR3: TGCGCCAGCAGCTTGAAGCCAGGGGGCGATGGCTACACCTTC.

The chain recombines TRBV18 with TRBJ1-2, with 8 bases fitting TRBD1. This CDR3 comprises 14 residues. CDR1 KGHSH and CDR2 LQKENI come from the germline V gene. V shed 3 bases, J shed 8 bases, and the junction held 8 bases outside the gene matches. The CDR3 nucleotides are TGTGCCAGCTCACCGGACAGGGACGGTCGCGGCTACACCTTC. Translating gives CASSPDRDGRGYTF. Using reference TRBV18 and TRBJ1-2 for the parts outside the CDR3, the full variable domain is NAGVMQNPRHLVRRRGQEARLRCSPMKGHSHVYWYRQLPEEGLKFMVYLQKENIIDESGMPKERFSAEFPKEGPSILRIQQVVRGDSAAYFCASSPDRDGRGYTFGSGTRLTVV.

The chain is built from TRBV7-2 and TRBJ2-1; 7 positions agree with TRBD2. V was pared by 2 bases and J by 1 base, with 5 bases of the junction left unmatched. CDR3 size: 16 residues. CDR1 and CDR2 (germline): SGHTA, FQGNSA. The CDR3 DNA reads TGTGCCAGCAGCTTAAGCGGGGCAACATCCTACAATGAGCAGTTCTTC. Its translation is CASSLSGATSYNEQFF.

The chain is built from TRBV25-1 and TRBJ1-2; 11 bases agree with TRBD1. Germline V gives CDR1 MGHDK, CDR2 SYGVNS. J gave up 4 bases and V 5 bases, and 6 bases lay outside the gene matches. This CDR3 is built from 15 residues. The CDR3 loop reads CASSHRTGGVYGYTF. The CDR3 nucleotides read TGTGCCAGCAGTCATCGGACAGGGGGCGTCTATGGCTACACCTTC.

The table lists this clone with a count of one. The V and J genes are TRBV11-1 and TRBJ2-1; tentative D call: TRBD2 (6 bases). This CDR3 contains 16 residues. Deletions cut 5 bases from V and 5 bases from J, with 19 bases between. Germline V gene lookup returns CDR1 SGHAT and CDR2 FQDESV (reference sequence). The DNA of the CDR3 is TGTGCCAGCAGCCCCCTTGGGGGGAGCGTCCACAATGAGCAGTTCTTC. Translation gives CASSPLGGSVHNEQFF.

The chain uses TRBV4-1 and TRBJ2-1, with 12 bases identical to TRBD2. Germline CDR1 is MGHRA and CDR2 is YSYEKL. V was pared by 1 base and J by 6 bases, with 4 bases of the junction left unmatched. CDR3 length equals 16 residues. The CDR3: CASSQASGGARNEQFF. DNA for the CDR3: TGCGCCAGCAGCCAAGCTAGCGGGGGGGCCCGCAATGAGCAGTTCTTC.